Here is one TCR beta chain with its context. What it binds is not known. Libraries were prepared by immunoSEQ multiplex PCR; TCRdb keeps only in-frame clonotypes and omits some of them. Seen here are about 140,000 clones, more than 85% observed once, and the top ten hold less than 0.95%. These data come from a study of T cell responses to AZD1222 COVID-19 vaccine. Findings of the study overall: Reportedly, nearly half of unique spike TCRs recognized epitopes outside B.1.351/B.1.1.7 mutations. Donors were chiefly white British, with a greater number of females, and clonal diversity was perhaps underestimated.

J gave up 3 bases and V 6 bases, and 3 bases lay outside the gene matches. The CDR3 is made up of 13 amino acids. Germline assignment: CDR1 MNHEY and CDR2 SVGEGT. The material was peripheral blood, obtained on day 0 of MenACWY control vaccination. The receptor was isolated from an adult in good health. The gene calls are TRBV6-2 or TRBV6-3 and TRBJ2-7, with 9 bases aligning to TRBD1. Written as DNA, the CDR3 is TGTGCCAGCAGCCGGGACAGGGACTACGAGCAGTACTTC. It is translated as CASSRDRDYEQYF.